These T cell receptor beta chains were read from a single sample in a study of blood T cells in healthy people across ages. MiXCR, applied by TCRdb to the 5' RACE reads, yields one record per CDR3 protein. Of 1.5 million to 1.8 million distinct CDR3 sequences in the sample, under 55% are singletons; the top ten hold approximately 4.1%. Specimen: blood. The source is a young woman in good health. CDR3s include the opening cysteine and the closing phenylalanine or tryptophan. Each record gives: D gene, clone size, V gene, J gene, CDR3 protein, CDR3 DNA. D genes are given only for firm matches. The listing skips clone size in some rows; elsewhere it reads once, few, many or a size class.

D gene: NA
clone size: NA
V gene: TRBV27
J gene: TRBJ2-1
CDR3 protein: CARSDHTYNEQFF
CDR3 DNA: TGTGCCCGCTCCGACCATACCTACAATGAGCAGTTCTTC

D gene: NA
clone size: few
V gene: TRBV5-1
J gene: TRBJ2-5
CDR3 protein: CASSLGGSPDGEQYF
CDR3 DNA: TGCGCCAGCAGCTTGGGAGGGTCCCCGGATGGTGAGCAGTACTTC

D gene: NA
clone size: NA
V gene: TRBV27
J gene: TRBJ2-5
CDR3 protein: CASSLGTMEQYF
CDR3 DNA: TGTGCCAGCAGTTTAGGGACAATGGAGCAGTACTTC

D gene: NA
clone size: NA
V gene: TRBV20-1
J gene: TRBJ1-2
CDR3 protein: CSARDPGGLGYGYTF
CDR3 DNA: TGCAGTGCTAGAGACCCCGGGGGGCTCGGTTATGGCTACACCTTC

D gene: TRBD2
clone size: NA
V gene: TRBV20-1
J gene: TRBJ2-5
CDR3 protein: CSARCSGSETQYF
CDR3 DNA: TGCAGTGCTAGATGTAGCGGGAGTGAGACCCAGTACTTC

D gene: TRBD2
clone size: NA
V gene: TRBV7-8
J gene: TRBJ2-5
CDR3 protein: CASSKDRAGGLETQYF
CDR3 DNA: TGTGCCAGCAGCAAGGACCGAGCGGGAGGATTGGAGACCCAGTACTTC

D gene: NA
clone size: few
V gene: TRBV7-9
J gene: TRBJ2-7
CDR3 protein: CASSLVAGNVNEQYF
CDR3 DNA: TGTGCCAGCAGCTTAGTGGCAGGGAATGTCAACGAGCAGTACTTC

D gene: TRBD1
clone size: NA
V gene: TRBV10-1
J gene: TRBJ2-1
CDR3 protein: CAKPVGTDSYNEQFF
CDR3 DNA: TGCGCCAAGCCGGTCGGGACAGACTCCTACAATGAGCAGTTCTTC

D gene: TRBD1
clone size: NA
V gene: TRBV12-3/TRBV12-4
J gene: TRBJ1-2
CDR3 protein: CASSRQGGYDGYTF
CDR3 DNA: TGTGCCAGCAGCCGACAGGGAGGGTATGATGGCTACACCTTC

D gene: TRBD2
clone size: NA
V gene: TRBV29-1
J gene: TRBJ2-2
CDR3 protein: CSGGTSGRGTGELFF
CDR3 DNA: TGCAGCGGCGGGACTAGCGGGAGGGGTACCGGGGAGCTGTTTTTT

D gene: TRBD1
clone size: NA
V gene: TRBV6-5
J gene: TRBJ1-4
CDR3 protein: CASSYTKTGMTNEKLFF
CDR3 DNA: TGTGCCAGCAGTTACACAAAGACAGGGATGACTAATGAAAAACTGTTTTTT

D gene: NA
clone size: few
V gene: TRBV9
J gene: TRBJ1-1
CDR3 protein: CASSRWEGLNTEAFF
CDR3 DNA: TGTGCCAGCAGCCGCTGGGAGGGTTTAAACACTGAAGCTTTCTTT

D gene: NA
clone size: NA
V gene: TRBV20-1
J gene: TRBJ2-5
CDR3 protein: CSARDGSSLQETQYF
CDR3 DNA: TGCAGTGCTAGAGATGGCAGCAGTTTACAAGAGACCCAGTACTTC

D gene: NA
clone size: NA
V gene: TRBV9
J gene: TRBJ1-5
CDR3 protein: CASSAGVLDQPQHF
CDR3 DNA: TGTGCCAGCAGCGCAGGGGTGTTGGATCAGCCCCAGCATTTT